The clone carrying this TCR beta chain was counted once. The target antigen is unknown. Patients had residual fresh-frozen tumor tissue and more than two years of survival data. This sample stems from a study of glioma-infiltrating T cells after dendritic cell vaccination. Overall study context: Three intradermal dendritic cell vaccine injections were given every two weeks.

TCRdb's copy holds only in-frame clones and misses some; the assay was immunoSEQ multiplex PCR. The data contain about 82,000 clones, about 90% of them seen just once; the ten biggest clones take up approximately 3%. With 8 bases clipped from V and 4 bases from J, the junction kept 14 bases outside the gene matches. This CDR3 is built from 17 residues. Germline V CDR1 and CDR2: LGHNA, YNFKEQ. The study's findings and limits: Longer survival after dendritic cell vaccination followed higher pretreatment TIL content.

The chain couples TRBV4-2 to TRBJ2-2; 9 bases are a match to TRBD2. Sequences were derived from blood, sampled before dendritic cell vaccination. This clonotype was obtained from a human donor with glioblastoma. The CDR3 sequence: CASDMGRSGGSTGELFF. Here the CDR3 DNA reads TGTGCCAGCGACATGGGCCGTAGCGGGGGAAGCACCGGGGAGCTGTTTTTT.